The rows below give T cell receptor beta chains drawn from one sample of a study of blood T cell repertoires in COVID-19. The method was immunoSEQ multiplex PCR; TCRdb's version includes in-frame clones alone and lacks a portion of them. The repertoire holds approximately 210,000 clones, with roughly 81% as singletons. Sequences were obtained from peripheral blood. These receptors originate from a woman aged 45-59 years with active or convalescent COVID-19. Both conserved end residues are part of each CDR3. The order of the fields is J gene, V gene, clone size, D gene, CDR3 protein, CDR3 DNA. A D gene is named only where the DNA matches it firmly. The size of a clone is reported for some rows only, either as once, few or many, or as a class for expanded clones.

>TRBJ2-3|TRBV18|-|-
CASSPPSGSSADTQYF
TGTGCCAGCTCACCACCGTCGGGATCGAGCGCAGATACGCAGTATTTT
>TRBJ1-3|TRBV7-9|-|-
CASRPSNSGNTIYF
TGTGCCAGCAGACCCAGTAATTCTGGAAACACCATATATTTT
>TRBJ2-2|TRBV4-2|-|TRBD2
CASSPLAGEVAGELFF
TGTGCCAGCAGCCCTCTAGCGGGAGAGGTGGCCGGGGAGCTGTTTTTT
>TRBJ1-6|TRBV11-2|-|-
CASSSGRGLNSPLHF
TGTGCCAGCAGCTCGGGCCGGGGACTAAATTCACCCCTCCACTTT
>TRBJ1-4|TRBV28|-|-
CASSFSHGGEKLFF
TGTGCCAGCAGTTTTTCGCACGGGGGGGAAAAACTGTTTTTT
>TRBJ1-4|TRBV4-1|-|-
CASSQDRTEPSNEKLFF
TGCGCCAGCAGCCAAGATCGCACAGAACCCTCTAATGAAAAACTGTTTTTT
>TRBJ2-2|TRBV9|-|TRBD2
CASSVDSGRWTGELFF
TGTGCCAGCAGCGTAGATAGCGGGAGATGGACCGGGGAGCTGTTTTTT
>TRBJ1-4|TRBV18|few|TRBD1
CASSPLRGQGSEKLFF
TGTGCCAGCTCACCACTTCGGGGACAGGGCAGTGAAAAACTGTTTTTT
>TRBJ2-7|TRBV7-9|-|TRBD2
CASSPRGLAATYEQYF
TGTGCCAGCAGCCCCAGGGGACTAGCGGCCACCTACGAGCAGTACTTC
>TRBJ1-1|TRBV6-5|-|-
CASSYQGLTEAFF
TGTGCCAGCAGTTATCAGGGGCTCACTGAAGCTTTCTTT
>TRBJ2-7|TRBV19|-|-
CATSRQRNLPEQYF
TGTGCCACCAGTAGACAGCGAAATCTCCCCGAGCAGTACTTC
>TRBJ1-2|TRBV4-2|-|-
CASSQDPGAHIGYTF
TGTGCCAGCAGCCAAGATCCAGGGGCTCACATTGGCTACACCTTC
>TRBJ1-2|TRBV2|-|-
CASTGDTQFYGYTF
TGTGCCAGCACTGGGGACACCCAATTCTATGGCTACACCTTC
>TRBJ2-3|TRBV10-3|-|TRBD1
CASRLSPGQTSTDTQYF
TGTGCCAGCCGTCTCTCGCCGGGACAGACTAGCACAGATACGCAGTATTTT
>TRBJ1-5|TRBV2|-|-
CASSEAGGGNQPQHF
TGTGCCAGCAGTGAAGCAGGAGGCGGCAATCAGCCCCAGCATTTT
>TRBJ1-4|TRBV4-1|-|-
CASSQGAGDEKLFF
TGCGCCAGCAGCCAAGGAGCAGGGGATGAAAAACTGTTTTTT
>TRBJ2-3|TRBV3-1/TRBV3-2|-|-
CASSQESRGTQYF
TGTGCCAGCAGCCAAGAGTCTAGAGGTACGCAGTATTTT
>TRBJ2-3|TRBV19|-|TRBD2
CASSGLAALTRGTDTQYF
TGTGCCAGTAGTGGTCTAGCGGCCTTGACCCGGGGCACAGATACGCAGTATTTT
>TRBJ1-2|TRBV11-2|-|-
CASSLASGDYGYTF
TGTGCCAGCAGCTTAGCTTCGGGGGACTATGGCTACACCTTC
>TRBJ2-3|TRBV9|-|-
CASSVTAADTQYF
TGTGCCAGCAGCGTAACCGCGGCAGATACGCAGTATTTT
>TRBJ1-3|TRBV28|-|-
CASGYGGGNTIYF
TGTGCCAGCGGTTACGGAGGGGGAAACACCATATATTTT
>TRBJ2-1|TRBV2|-|TRBD2
CASRRTSGRENEQFF
TGTGCCAGCAGAAGGACTAGCGGGAGGGAGAATGAGCAGTTCTTC
>TRBJ1-3|TRBV6-5|-|-
CASSYAPGSSGNTIYF
TGTGCCAGCAGTTACGCCCCAGGGTCCTCTGGAAACACCATATATTTT
>TRBJ1-2|TRBV28|-|TRBD1
CAGQGTYNYGYTF
TGTGCCGGACAGGGAACTTACAACTATGGCTACACCTTC
>TRBJ2-7|TRBV7-9|-|-
CASSLGVAGDEQYF
TGTGCCAGCAGCTTAGGCGTGGCAGGGGACGAGCAGTACTTC
>TRBJ1-4|TRBV5-1|-|-
CASSSGSLNEKLFF
TGCGCCAGCAGCTCAGGCAGCCTTAATGAAAAACTGTTTTTT
>TRBJ1-2|TRBV28|-|-
CASRQFNYGYTF
TGTGCCAGCAGGCAGTTTAACTATGGCTACACCTTC
>TRBJ1-5|TRBV19|once|-
CASRAGELSNQPQHF
TGTGCCAGTAGGGCAGGGGAGTTGAGCAATCAGCCCCAGCATTTT
>TRBJ2-3|TRBV10-3|-|TRBD2
CAISASGRTDTQYF
TGTGCCATCAGTGCTAGCGGCCGCACAGATACGCAGTATTTT
>TRBJ2-1|TRBV28|-|TRBD1
CASSGRQGKFYNEQFF
TGTGCCAGCAGTGGTAGACAGGGAAAATTTTACAATGAGCAGTTCTTC
>TRBJ1-1|TRBV10-1|-|-
CASRISMNTEAFF
TGCGCCAGCAGGATTAGTATGAACACTGAAGCTTTCTTT
>TRBJ2-2|TRBV19|once|-
CASSMVGAFNTGELFF
TGTGCCAGTAGTATGGTCGGAGCCTTCAACACCGGGGAGCTGTTTTTT
>TRBJ2-7|TRBV7-9|once|-
CASTPGEGRFYEQYF
TGTGCCAGCACCCCAGGGGAGGGCAGGTTCTACGAGCAGTACTTC
>TRBJ2-2|TRBV2|-|-
CASKLLINTGELFF
TGTGCCAGCAAGCTTTTGATAAACACCGGGGAGCTGTTTTTT
>TRBJ2-5|TRBV11-2|-|TRBD2
CASSSRTSRETQYF
TGTGCCAGCAGCTCCAGGACTAGTAGAGAGACCCAGTACTTC
>TRBJ1-5|TRBV19|-|-
CASSAILGQPQHF
TGTGCCAGTAGTGCGATCCTAGGTCAGCCCCAGCATTTT
>TRBJ1-1|TRBV28|once|TRBD1
CASSSRQGGYWTTEAFF
TGTGCCAGCAGTTCTCGACAGGGAGGTTATTGGACCACTGAAGCTTTCTTT
>TRBJ2-3|TRBV6-1|once|-
CASSENTGNTDTQYF
TGTGCCAGCAGTGAAAACACGGGAAACACAGATACGCAGTATTTT
>TRBJ2-2|TRBV15|-|-
CATSSGMLPANTGELFF
TGTGCCACCAGCAGCGGGATGCTACCCGCGAACACCGGGGAGCTGTTTTTT
>TRBJ2-3|TRBV6-5|once|-
CASSYRSETDTQYF
TGTGCCAGCAGTTATCGTTCGGAGACAGATACGCAGTATTTT
>TRBJ1-4|TRBV25-1|-|TRBD1
CASSEIGGQGINEKLFF
TGTGCCAGCAGTGAAATAGGGGGACAGGGGATTAATGAAAAACTGTTTTTT
>TRBJ1-1|TRBV11-2|-|-
CASSLREAAFF
TGTGCCAGCAGCCTCCGGGAGGCGGCTTTCTTT
>TRBJ2-5|TRBV5-1|-|TRBD2
CASSWSAGIGETQYF
TGCGCCAGCAGCTGGTCAGCGGGGATCGGCGAGACCCAGTACTTC
>TRBJ1-2|TRBV4-2|-|TRBD1
CASSQDRASPNYGYTF
TGTGCCAGCAGTCAGGACAGGGCATCCCCTAACTATGGCTACACCTTC
>TRBJ1-2|TRBV4-1|-|-
CASSQLTGSKNYGYTF
TGCGCCAGCAGCCAACTTACAGGGAGTAAAAACTATGGCTACACCTTC
>TRBJ2-7|TRBV7-3|once|-
CASSPQGPGDYEQYF
TGTGCCAGCAGCCCGCAGGGTCCGGGAGACTACGAGCAGTACTTC
>TRBJ1-1|TRBV29-1|-|-
CSGGDYTEAFF
TGCAGCGGGGGGGACTACACTGAAGCTTTCTTT
>TRBJ1-1|TRBV18|-|-
CASSPRQLEGTEAFF
TGTGCCAGCTCACCAAGACAGTTGGAGGGCACTGAAGCTTTCTTT
>TRBJ1-2|TRBV11-2|-|-
CASSLWSRGGYTF
TGTGCCAGCAGCTTATGGTCCCGGGGTGGCTACACCTTC
>TRBJ2-2|TRBV10-3|-|TRBD2
CAISGSGLAGVTNGELFF
TGTGCCATCAGTGGCTCGGGGCTAGCGGGAGTGACGAACGGGGAGCTGTTTTTT
>TRBJ1-4|TRBV7-9|-|-
CASSLGSSEEKLFF
TGTGCCAGCAGCTTAGGTTCCAGCGAGGAAAAACTGTTTTTT
>TRBJ2-7|TRBV3-1/TRBV3-2|-|-
CASGEFGYEQYF
TGTGCCAGTGGGGAGTTTGGTTACGAGCAGTACTTC
>TRBJ2-7|TRBV27|many|TRBD2
CASSLIGGGSSYEQYF
TGTGCCAGCAGTTTAATAGGCGGGGGATCCTCCTACGAGCAGTACTTC